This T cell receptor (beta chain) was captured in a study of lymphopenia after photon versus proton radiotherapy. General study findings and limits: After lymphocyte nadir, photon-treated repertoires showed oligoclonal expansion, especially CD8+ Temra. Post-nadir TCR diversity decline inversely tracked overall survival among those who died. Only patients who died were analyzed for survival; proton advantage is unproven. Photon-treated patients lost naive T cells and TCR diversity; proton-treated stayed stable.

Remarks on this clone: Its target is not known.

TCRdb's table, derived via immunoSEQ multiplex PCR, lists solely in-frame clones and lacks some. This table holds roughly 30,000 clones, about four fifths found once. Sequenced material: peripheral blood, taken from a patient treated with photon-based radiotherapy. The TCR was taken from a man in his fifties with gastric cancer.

The CDR3 spells CASSPGGYEQYF. The CDR3 DNA reads as TGTGCCAGCTCACCGGGAGGGTACGAGCAGTACTTC. The chain joins TRBV18 to TRBJ2-7; 7 bases align to TRBD2. Germline V gene lookup returns CDR1 KGHSH and CDR2 LQKENI. The V segment lost 3 bases and the J segment 4 bases; nucleotides outside the gene matches: 0. This CDR3 comprises 12 residues.